The 11 T cell receptor beta chains given below trace back to one sample, sequenced in a study of blood T cells in healthy people across ages. PCR was performed a second time for roughly 7 to 11 cycles using a sample-barcoded 5' primer and a J-beta primer mix. TCRdb re-called the 5' RACE reads with MiXCR, one entry per CDR3 protein. This table holds 600,000 to 1,000,000 distinct CDR3 sequences, 58% found once. Sequences were obtained from blood. The receptors here all came from a man aged 25 to 40 in good health.

The gene calls are TRBV5-1 and TRBJ2-7; TRBD1 matches 9 bases. The length of the CDR3 is 14 residues. With 4 bases clipped from V and 5 bases from J, the junction kept 7 bases outside the gene matches. From germline, CDR1 is SGHRS and CDR2 YFSETQ. CDR3 sequence reads: CASSTPGQGNEQYF. DNA of the CDR3: TGCGCCAGCAGCACACCGGGACAGGGAAACGAGCAGTACTTC.

The chain couples TRBV6-5 to TRBJ1-2; 7 bases fit TRBD1. Germline lookup yields CDR1 MNHEY and CDR2 SVGAGI. This CDR3 region has 14 residues. After removal of 4 bases from V and 5 bases from J, the junction contained 7 bases not matched to a gene. In DNA, the CDR3 is TGTGCCAGCAGTTCGCCGGGACAGCTTTATGGCTACACCTTC. Translated: CASSSPGQLYGYTF.

The rearrangement links TRBV30 to TRBJ2-3; weak D call: TRBD1 (6 bases). CDR1 is GTSNPN and CDR2 is SVGIG in the germline V gene (reference sequence). The CDR3 loop spans 13 amino acids. The germline V and J ends were trimmed by 1 base and 6 bases, with 11 bases remaining between them. DNA of the CDR3: TGTGCCTGGAGTGCCATGGGGGCGGATACGCAGTATTTT. It encodes CAWSAMGADTQYF.

This sequence joins TRBV3-1 and TRBJ1-2, with D perhaps TRBD1 (5 bases). This CDR3 is 16 amino acids long. The germline V and J ends were trimmed by 5 bases and 7 bases, with 23 bases remaining between them. CDR1 is LGHDT, CDR2 YNNKEL, per germline (reference sequence). CDR3 DNA sequence: TGTGCCAGCAGCGCGAGAAACCGCCCCGGGGACCGTGGCTACACCTTC. It yields the protein CASSARNRPGDRGYTF.

This clonotype was counted between two and nine times. The rearrangement joins TRBV6-5 to TRBJ2-1, with TRBD2 identical over 10 bases. The CDR3 is 17 amino acids. The V gene end was trimmed by 0 bases and the J gene end by 1 base; junction bases not matched to a gene: 3. Germline loops: CDR1 MNHEY, CDR2 SVGAGI. CDR3 nucleotides: TGTGCCAGCAGTTACTCGGGACTAGCGTTTTCCTACAATGAGCAGTTCTTC. Translating it yields CASSYSGLAFSYNEQFF.

The V gene is TRBV7-2, the J gene TRBJ2-1, with 11 bases aligning to TRBD2. Germline V gives CDR1 SGHTA, CDR2 FQGNSA. The J segment lost 7 bases and the V segment lost 7 bases, leaving 3 bases of the junction unmatched. The CDR3 extends over 13 amino acids. CDR3 sequence: CASIGTSGNEQFF. The CDR3 coding sequence is TGTGCCAGCATTGGGACTAGCGGTAATGAGCAGTTCTTC.

This clonotype has more than one count but fewer than ten. This sequence joins TRBV2 and TRBJ1-1; D not resolved. This CDR3 has 13 amino acids. Germline CDR1 and CDR2: SNHLY and FYNNEI. With 4 bases removed from V and 2 bases from J, the gap between germline ends came to 8 bases. DNA for the CDR3: TGTGCCAGCAGTGTTAAGGGCAACACTGAAGCTTTCTTT. Amino acid sequence: CASSVKGNTEAFF.

Remarks on this clonotype: An end of the junction differs from the germline gene, which may be a read error. The chain is built from TRBV15 and TRBJ2-5; D not certain. The germline V gene encodes CDR1 LNHNV and CDR2 YYDKDF (reference sequence). This CDR3 spans 14 amino acids. CDR3 bases: TGTGCCACCAGCAGAGAACATCAACAAGGGACCCAGTACTTC. Translated, it gives CATSREHQQGTQYF.

The CDR3 coding sequence is TGTGCCAGCAGTCTGGACAGGGAAGTCACTGAAGCTTTCTTT. It translates to CASSLDREVTEAFF. The chain joins TRBV6-5 to TRBJ1-1, with 8 bases that match TRBD1. The CDR3 covers 14 residues. The ends lost 5 bases at V and 4 bases at J; junction bases unmatched: 6. CDR1 is MNHEY, CDR2 SVGAGI, per germline.

The gene calls are TRBV7-2 and TRBJ2-3; 12 bases are shared with TRBD2. The germline V gene encodes CDR1 SGHTA and CDR2 FQGNSA. The length of the CDR3 is 16 residues. V gave up 5 bases and J gave up 6 bases; unmatched junction bases: 9. CDR3 nucleotides: TGTGCCAGCAGCCTGCGACTAGCGGGGGAGGGGGATACGCAGTATTTT. Translated, it gives CASSLRLAGEGDTQYF.

With regard to this clonotype: Mismatch with germline at one junction end may stem from a read error. CDR3 protein: CASSPGADSSYSYTF. In DNA form, the CDR3 reads TGTGCCAGCAGCCCCGGTGCGGACAGCTCCTATAGCTACACCTTC. The chain has TRBV7-8 and TRBJ1-2; TRBD1 is a possible D gene (6 bases). Per germline, CDR1 SGHVS and CDR2 FQNEAQ. This CDR3 spans 15 amino acids.